This T cell receptor (beta chain) was captured by sequencing in a study of blood T cells in healthy people across ages. Points from the study as a whole: Estimates drawn from one million T cells were deemed to understate diversity. Diversity of TCR beta correlated strongly with naive T cell percentage.

The donors, healthy Caucasians from Russia, were aged roughly 6 to 100. The CDR3 runs to 13 residues. Trimming pared 4 bases from V and 3 bases from J, leaving 10 bases between. The germline CDR1 and CDR2 sequences are SQVTM and ANQGSEA. Primed by a sample-barcoded 5' primer and a J-beta primer mix, a second PCR proceeded for 7 to 11 cycles. MiXCR was run by TCRdb on the 5' RACE reads, yielding one entry per CDR3 protein. The table shows around 1,900,000 distinct CDR3 sequences, with 30% to 40% occurring only once. Remarks on this clonotype: What it binds is unknown.

Material for sequencing was blood. The TCR comes from a human donor in good health. The chain recombines TRBV29-1 with TRBJ1-5; D is undetermined. Here the CDR3 DNA reads TGCAGCGTTGTCCCGGACTACAATCAGCCCCAGCATTTT. The encoded protein is CSVVPDYNQPQHF.